What follows are 28 T cell receptor beta chains derived from one specimen sequenced in a study of cytomegalovirus exposure and HLA in healthy donors. The PCR made use of 60 Vbeta and 13 Jbeta primers. Sequencing used immunoSEQ multiplex PCR; TCRdb keeps in-frame clones, though not all of them. The sample has 90,000 to 100,000 clones, roughly four fifths seen once. Sequencing was done on a sample of PBMCs. These receptor sequences come from a woman aged 55-75 years in good health and CMV-seropositive.

In its sample, this clone was seen a few times. The chain uses TRBV2 and TRBJ2-7, with TRBD2 matching over 9 bases. The CDR3 loop spans 14 amino acids. The germline V gene encodes CDR1 SNHLY and CDR2 FYNNEI. Losses at the gene ends were 7 bases for V and 2 bases for J; bases not matched to a gene: 6. The CDR3 region is CASNKREVTYEQYF. The CDR3 bases are TGTGCCAGCAACAAGCGGGAGGTTACCTACGAGCAGTACTTC.

This chain uses TRBV2 with TRBJ2-1; 7 bases line up with TRBD1. The CDR3 consists of 15 residues. Looked up from germline, CDR1 is SNHLY and CDR2 is FYNNEI. V shed 6 bases and J 9 bases; nucleotides not matched to a gene: 14. The CDR3 spells CASSREGQLLSEQFF. In DNA, the CDR3 is TGTGCCAGCAGCCGCGAGGGACAGTTATTGAGTGAGCAGTTCTTC.

The V call is TRBV7-3, the J call TRBJ2-3; no definite D call. From germline, CDR1 is SGHTA and CDR2 FQGTGA. This CDR3 contains 12 residues. V lost 4 bases to trimming and J lost 5 bases, with 7 bases between them. The CDR3 is CASSSVKDTQYF. The DNA of the CDR3 is TGTGCCAGCAGCTCGGTTAAAGATACGCAGTATTTT. Complete variable domain (other parts from reference TRBV7-3 and TRBJ2-3): GAGVSQTPSNKVTEKGKYVELRCDPISGHTALYWYRQSLGQGPEFLIYFQGTGAADDSGLPNDRFFAVRPEGSVSTLKIQRTERGDSAVYLCASSSVKDTQYFGPGTRLTVL.

This clone appeared a single time. The chain joins TRBV7-6 to TRBJ1-5, with D tentatively TRBD1 (6 bases). Germline loops: CDR1 SGHVS, CDR2 FNYEAQ. The CDR3 totals 15 residues. V dropped 5 bases and J dropped 4 bases, with 15 bases sitting between them. CDR3 loop: CASSPGGGPNQPQHF. CDR3 nucleotides: TGTGCCAGCAGCCCTGGGGGGGGGCCGAATCAGCCCCAGCATTTT. The entire variable domain, with the rest obtained from reference TRBV7-6 and TRBJ1-5, is as follows: GAGVSQSPRYKVTKRGQDVALRCDPISGHVSLYWYRQALGQGPEFLTYFNYEAQQDKSGLPNDRFSAERPEGSISTLTIQRTEQRDSAMYRCASSPGGGPNQPQHFGDGTRLSIL.

The chain is built from TRBV28 and TRBJ2-3; TRBD2 might be the D (6 bases). V was shortened by 4 bases and J by 1 base, with 9 bases between the two germline ends. In germline, CDR1 is MDHEN, CDR2 SYDVKM. The CDR3 loop spans 14 amino acids. The CDR3 DNA sequence: TGTGCCAGCAGTTCCCCTAGCGGCACAGATACGCAGTATTTT. Amino acids: CASSSPSGTDTQYF. The full variable domain, with the rest looked up from reference TRBV28 and TRBJ2-3, is DVKVTQSSRYLVKRTGEKVFLECVQDMDHENMFWYRQDPGLGLRLIYFSYDVKMKEKGDIPEGYSVSREKKERFSLILESASTNQTSMYLCASSSPSGTDTQYFGPGTRLTVL.

This chain links TRBV7-9 with TRBJ1-1; a weak D match, TRBD1 (6 bases). The CDR3 sequence is 15 residues long. CDR1 is SEHNR and CDR2 is FQNEAQ in the germline V gene (reference sequence). With 0 bases removed from V and 7 bases from J, the gap between germline ends came to 15 bases. This CDR3 reads CASSLAAGGLGEAFF. The CDR3, as DNA: TGTGCCAGCAGCTTAGCGGCGGGGGGCCTGGGTGAAGCTTTCTTT.

The chain is built from TRBV11-2 and TRBJ2-7; the match to TRBD1 covers 9 bases. Germline V CDR1 and CDR2: SGHAT, FQNNGV. With 5 bases clipped from V and 1 base from J, the junction kept 3 bases outside the gene matches. There are 14 residues in the CDR3. The CDR3 region has the DNA TGTGCCAGCAGCCAAGGGACAGGGTCCTACGAGCAGTACTTC. It codes for CASSQGTGSYEQYF. The full variable domain, its missing parts supplied by reference TRBV11-2 and TRBJ2-7, is EAGVAQSPRYKIIEKRQSVAFWCNPISGHATLYWYQQILGQGPKLLIQFQNNGVVDDSQLPKDRFSAERLKGVDSTLKIQPAKLEDSAVYLCASSQGTGSYEQYFGPGTRLTVT.

This chain joins TRBV7-2 and TRBJ1-5; D unclear. Germline values: CDR1 SGHTA, CDR2 FQGNSA. Trimming left V 3 bases short and J 5 bases short, with 20 bases between. This CDR3 region has 17 residues. The CDR3 loop reads CASSFSGSGDLYQPQHF. Here the CDR3 DNA reads TGTGCCAGCAGCTTTTCTGGTTCCGGGGATCTTTATCAGCCCCAGCATTTT.

This rearrangement joins TRBV19 to TRBJ1-3, with 7 bases identical to TRBD1. The V segment lost 6 bases and the J segment 0 bases; nucleotides outside the gene matches: 5. Germline V gene data show CDR1 as LNHDA and CDR2 as SQIVND (reference sequence). This CDR3 is built from 15 residues. The CDR3 DNA follows: TGTGCCAGTAGAGACAGGGCGTTCTCTGGAAACACCATATATTTT. It is translated as CASRDRAFSGNTIYF.

This chain links TRBV18 with TRBJ2-7; 10 bases align to TRBD2. Germline trimming cut 4 bases from V and 1 base from J; bases unmatched to any gene: 10. The CDR3 runs 17 residues. CDR1 is KGHSH, CDR2 LQKENI, per germline. The chain's CDR3 is CASSQWLAGERSYEQYF. The CDR3 region has the DNA TGTGCCAGCTCACAATGGCTAGCGGGAGAAAGGTCCTACGAGCAGTACTTC.

The chain recombines TRBV29-1 with TRBJ2-1; D perhaps matches TRBD1 (6 bases). V shed 8 bases and J shed 2 bases, with 13 bases lying between them. Germline CDR1 SQVTM, CDR2 ANQGSEA. CDR3 length: 13 residues. CDR3 sequence reads: CSLMDSTYNEQFF. The CDR3 DNA sequence: TGCAGCCTAATGGACAGTACCTACAATGAGCAGTTCTTC.

The rearrangement links TRBV5-1 to TRBJ2-5; TRBD2 matches at 11 bases. The CDR3 is 16 residues long. Trimming cost V 0 bases and J 2 bases; bases outside gene matches: 3. Germline CDR1 and CDR2: SGHRS and YFSETQ. The CDR3 protein is CASSLGLAGYQETQYF. The CDR3 region has the DNA TGCGCCAGCAGCTTGGGACTAGCGGGGTATCAAGAGACCCAGTACTTC.

The V call is TRBV7-2, the J call TRBJ1-1; the match to TRBD1 covers 8 bases. V trimming: 5 bases; J trimming: 3 bases; junction bases outside the gene matches: 8. Per the germline V gene, CDR1 is SGHTA and CDR2 is FQGNSA. This CDR3 region has 15 residues. CDR3 protein: CASSEQGEWDTEAFF. CDR3 coding DNA: TGTGCCAGCAGCGAACAGGGGGAGTGGGACACTGAAGCTTTCTTT.

This clone was counted a single time. The J gene is TRBJ2-5, the V gene TRBV5-1; a weak D match, TRBD2 (5 bases). The V gene's germline CDR1 is SGHRS and CDR2 YFSETQ. Trimming removed 1 base from V and 4 bases from J, with 11 bases in between. There are 14 residues in the CDR3. This CDR3 reads CASSLFILAETQYF. CDR3 in DNA: TGCGCCAGCAGCTTGTTTATTCTAGCAGAGACCCAGTACTTC.

The J gene is TRBJ2-3, the V gene TRBV2; D remains unclear. The CDR3 loop spans 14 amino acids. The germline V gene encodes CDR1 SNHLY and CDR2 FYNNEI. Trimming took 3 bases from V and 1 from J, leaving 8 bases between them. The CDR3 DNA sequence: TGTGCCAGCAGTGATAAGCCCGGCACAGATACGCAGTATTTT. Translating gives CASSDKPGTDTQYF.

J is TRBJ2-1 and V is TRBV7-3; 9 bases align to TRBD2. Looked up from germline, CDR1 is SGHTA and CDR2 is FQGTGA. V was clipped by 5 bases and J by 7 bases; unmatched bases: 3. The CDR3 contains 13 residues. The CDR3 here is CASSVSGSNEQFF. CDR3 bases: TGTGCCAGCAGCGTTAGCGGGAGTAATGAGCAGTTCTTC.

This chain links TRBV6-5 with TRBJ1-2, with TRBD1 matching over 7 bases. This CDR3 is 14 amino acids long. Germline loops: CDR1 MNHEY, CDR2 SVGAGI. After removal of 5 bases from V and 1 base from J, the junction contained 4 bases not matched to a gene. CDR3 loop: CASSGTEVNYGYTF. In nucleotides, the CDR3 is TGTGCCAGCAGTGGGACAGAGGTTAACTATGGCTACACCTTC.

This clone was detected a few times. The chain is built from TRBV4-1 and TRBJ1-3, with TRBD1 identical over 7 bases. The germline V gene has CDR1 MGHRA and CDR2 YSYEKL. V shed 4 bases, J shed 4 bases, and the junction held 10 bases outside the gene matches. This CDR3 is built from 16 residues. In DNA form, the CDR3 reads TGCGCCAGCAGCCCCGAACAGGGGTTTAGGGGAAACACCATATATTTT. Translated, it gives CASSPEQGFRGNTIYF.

This sequence joins TRBV29-1 and TRBJ2-3; D perhaps matches TRBD2 (6 bases). CDR3 length: 15 amino acids. The germline V and J ends were trimmed by 3 bases and 0 bases, with 13 bases remaining between them. Germline V gene data show CDR1 as SQVTM and CDR2 as ANQGSEA. CDR3 amino acids: CSVETGAASTDTQYF. The CDR3 bases are TGCAGCGTTGAGACGGGAGCGGCTAGCACAGATACGCAGTATTTT.

V is TRBV19 and J is TRBJ2-6; D is perhaps TRBD1 (5 bases). Between the trimmed V and J ends, which lost 3 bases and 1 base, there was a span of 10 bases. This CDR3 is 16 amino acids long. Germline loops: CDR1 LNHDA, CDR2 SQIVND (reference sequence). This CDR3 is CASSIIPGSGANVLTF. In DNA form, the CDR3 reads TGTGCCAGTAGTATTATCCCAGGGTCTGGGGCCAACGTCCTGACTTTC.

The V call is TRBV9, the J call TRBJ2-5; TRBD2 agrees at 10 bases. Germline assignment: CDR1 SGDLS and CDR2 YYNGEE. CDR3 size: 14 residues. Trimming removed 3 bases from V and 3 bases from J; junction bases left unmatched: 2. The CDR3 nucleotides read TGTGCCAGCAGCGCCGGACTAGCGGAAGAGACCCAGTACTTC. It yields the protein CASSAGLAEETQYF.

J is TRBJ2-2 and V is TRBV2; 9 nucleotides agree with TRBD1. This CDR3 contains 16 residues. Germline CDR1 reads SNHLY; CDR2 reads FYNNEI. V shed 5 bases and J 6 bases; nucleotides not matched to a gene: 10. The CDR3 reads CASSLFRTGDAGELFF. As DNA, the CDR3 is TGTGCCAGCAGTCTGTTTAGGACAGGGGACGCCGGGGAGCTGTTTTTT.

The chain joins TRBV6-1 to TRBJ2-5; tentatively, D is TRBD2 (5 bases). The CDR3 runs to 13 residues. CDR1 MNHNS and CDR2 SASEGT come from the germline V gene. Trimming shortened V by 2 bases and J by 2 bases, and 6 bases separated the two germline ends. Here the CDR3 reads CASSERTQETQYF. The CDR3 DNA follows: TGTGCCAGCAGTGAAAGGACTCAAGAGACCCAGTACTTC.

The rearrangement uses TRBV4-1 and TRBJ2-7, with 11 bases identical to TRBD1. Germline assignment: CDR1 MGHRA and CDR2 YSYEKL. This CDR3 is built from 15 residues. The trim removed 1 base at V and 7 bases at J, leaving 6 bases unmatched. The CDR3 sequence is CASSQGLGTGGEQYF. For the CDR3, the DNA is TGCGCCAGCAGCCAAGGACTAGGGACAGGGGGGGAGCAGTACTTC.

As for this clone: An end of the junction does not agree with germline; a read error may underlie this. The chain joins TRBV18 to TRBJ1-2; D ambiguous. Germline lookup yields CDR1 KGHSH and CDR2 LQKENI. The CDR3 length is 14 residues. This CDR3 reads CASSPPKAGYGYTF. CDR3 coding DNA: TGTGCCAGCTCCCCACCTAAGGCGGGCTATGGCTACACCTTC.

The chain uses TRBV19 and TRBJ1-5; D might be TRBD1 (5 bases). Trimming pared 5 bases from V and 5 bases from J, leaving 7 bases between. CDR1 LNHDA and CDR2 SQIVND come from the germline V gene (reference sequence). The CDR3 is made up of 12 amino acids. The CDR3 protein is CASSGTYQPQHF. Here the CDR3 DNA reads TGTGCCAGTAGTGGGACTTATCAGCCCCAGCATTTT.

V usage is TRBV6-5 and J usage is TRBJ1-2; D remains unclear. The CDR3 consists of 12 residues. CDR1 is MNHEY, CDR2 SVGAGI, per germline. Between the trimmed V and J ends, which lost 6 bases and 7 bases, there was a span of 12 bases. The CDR3 here is CASSQGLGGYTF. The CDR3 DNA reads as TGTGCCAGCAGCCAAGGACTTGGTGGCTACACCTTC.

V and J are TRBV5-6 and TRBJ1-6, with 8 bases that match TRBD1. The ends lost 2 bases at V and 7 bases at J; junction bases unmatched: 5. The germline gives CDR1 SGHDT, CDR2 YYEEEE. The CDR3 totals 15 residues. CDR3 loop: CASSLGQGMNSPLHF. CDR3 nucleotide sequence: TGTGCCAGCAGCTTAGGACAGGGAATGAATTCACCCCTCCACTTT.